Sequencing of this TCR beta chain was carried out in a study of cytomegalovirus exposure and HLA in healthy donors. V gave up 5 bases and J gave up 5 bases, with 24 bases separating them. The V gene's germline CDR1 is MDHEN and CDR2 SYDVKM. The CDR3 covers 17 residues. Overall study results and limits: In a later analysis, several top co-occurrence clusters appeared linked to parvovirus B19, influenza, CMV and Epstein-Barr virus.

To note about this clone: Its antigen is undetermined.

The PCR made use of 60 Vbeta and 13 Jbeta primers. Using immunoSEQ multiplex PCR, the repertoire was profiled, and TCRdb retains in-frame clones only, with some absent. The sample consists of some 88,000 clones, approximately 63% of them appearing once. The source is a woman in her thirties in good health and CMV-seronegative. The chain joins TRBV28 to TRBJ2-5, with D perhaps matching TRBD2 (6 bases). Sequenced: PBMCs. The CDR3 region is CASSPIREPYGRETQYF. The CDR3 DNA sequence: TGTGCCAGCAGTCCCATCCGGGAGCCTTACGGCCGGGAGACCCAGTACTTC. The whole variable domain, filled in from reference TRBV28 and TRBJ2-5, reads DVKVTQSSRYLVKRTGEKVFLECVQDMDHENMFWYRQDPGLGLRLIYFSYDVKMKEKGDIPEGYSVSREKKERFSLILESASTNQTSMYLCASSPIREPYGRETQYFGPGTRLLVL.